This T cell receptor beta chain is from a study of CD8+CD57+ T cells in acquired aplastic anemia. Genomic DNA constituted the template upon which TCR beta VDJ and CDR3 profiling was performed. TCRdb fed the reads into MiXCR, producing one record per CDR3 protein. The repertoire holds approximately 40,000 distinct CDR3 sequences, roughly 63% seen once, with 59% in the top ten. Trimming cost V 0 bases and J 3 bases, with 6 bases left between them. The CDR3 extends over 15 amino acids. From germline, CDR1 is SGHTA and CDR2 FQGTGA. Sequencing involved patients with CD8+CD57+ cell expansion previously shown by flow cytometry.

The sample consisted of sorted CD4+, CD8+, or CD8+CD57+ T cells (not recorded which) from PBMCs. The chain recombines TRBV7-3 with TRBJ1-6; D not certain. This TCR was recovered from a human donor with aplastic anemia. This CDR3 is CASSLTGGYNSPLHF. CDR3 sequence (DNA): TGTGCCAGCAGCTTAACCGGAGGCTATAATTCACCCCTCCACTTT.